Below, 21 T cell receptor beta chains from the same sample are listed, as sequenced in a study of T and B cells in COVID-19 patients. BIOMED2 TRB-A/B primer pools were used in multiplex TRB PCR. Each CDR3 protein gets one entry after TCRdb re-called the multiplex PCR reads with MiXCR. This sample yields 5,300 or so distinct CDR3 sequences, of which 25% to 30% are seen a single time; approximately 35% belongs to the top ten. Each TRB amplification used about 250-550 ng of genomic DNA from blood. Sample: blood. All receptors derive from a human donor with active COVID-19. The donor label of this sample is uncertain.

This clonotype is labeled medium-sized. The J gene is TRBJ2-5, the V gene TRBV5-4, with 8 positions matching TRBD2. Germline V lookup: CDR1 SGHNT, CDR2 YYREEE (reference sequence). This CDR3 contains 13 residues. The ends lost 2 bases at V and 10 bases at J; junction bases unmatched: 7. In nucleotides, the CDR3 is TGTGCCAGCAGCTTCGGGGGGGCGGGAGACCAGTACTTC. Its translation is CASSFGGAGDQYF.

The chain recombines TRBV12-3 or TRBV12-4 with TRBJ1-2; the D gene is possibly TRBD1 (5 bases). This CDR3 is built from 14 residues. V dropped 9 bases and J dropped 5 bases, with 19 bases sitting between them. The CDR3 region is CASSRPPGNYGYTF. In nucleotides, the CDR3 is TGTGCCAGTTCCCGTCCCCCAGGGAATTATGGCTACACCTTC.

The chain links TRBV10-3 to TRBJ1-1; TRBD1 matches at 10 bases. CDR1 and CDR2 from the germline V gene are ENHRY and SYGVKD. V lost 3 bases, J lost 5 bases, and 3 bases stayed unmatched. CDR3 length equals 14 residues. CDR3 in DNA: TGTGCCATCAGTGAACCGGGACAGGGGACTGAAGCTTTCTTT. Translated: CAISEPGQGTEAFF.

This clonotype occurred a few times. This sequence joins TRBV6-2 or TRBV6-3 and TRBJ2-7; tentatively, D is TRBD1 (6 bases). Germline V gene sequence: CDR1 MNHEY, CDR2 SVGEGT. The CDR3 runs 12 residues. The ends were cut back, 2 bases at V and 6 bases at J, with 8 bases in the middle. The DNA of the CDR3 is TGTGCCAGCAGTTACAACAGGGCCGAGCAGTACTTC. The encoded protein is CASSYNRAEQYF.

The sample holds a few counts of this clonotype. J is TRBJ1-3 and V is TRBV27; D perhaps matches TRBD1 (5 bases). CDR3 size: 15 residues. The V gene lost 5 bases and the J gene lost 8 bases, with 19 bases spanning the gap. CDR1 is MNHEY and CDR2 is SMNVEV in the germline V gene (reference sequence). Written as DNA, the CDR3 is TGTGCCAGCAGTCCCCTTGGGGCAGCTTGGGACACCATATATTTT. Its translation: CASSPLGAAWDTIYF.

This chain uses TRBV20-1 with TRBJ1-2, with D tentatively TRBD1 (6 bases). V lost 6 bases to trimming and J lost 8 bases, with 19 bases between them. This CDR3 is 13 amino acids long. CDR1 and CDR2 from the germline V gene are DFQATT and SNEGSKA (reference sequence). CDR3 nucleotide sequence: TGCAGTGCCGACGATACAGGGAAGTACGGCTACACCTTC. This sequence encodes CSADDTGKYGYTF.

About this clonotype itself: A much bigger clone sits one base away, suggesting this may be a read error. The genes are TRBV6-5 and TRBJ2-3; 7 bases match TRBD1. The germline V gene encodes CDR1 MNHEY and CDR2 SVGAGI. The CDR3 length is 16 residues. The CDR3 protein is CAGSLQGVGITDTQYF. In DNA form, the CDR3 reads TGTGCCGGCAGCTTGCAGGGGGTCGGGATCACAGATACGCAGTATTTT.

This chain joins TRBV6-1 and TRBJ1-5, with 9 bases aligning to TRBD1. J was trimmed by 4 bases and V by 4 bases; bases with no gene match: 5. This CDR3 comprises 15 residues. CDR1 is MNHNS and CDR2 is SASEGT in the germline V gene. CDR3 sequence: CASSVSGTGNQPQHF. The DNA for the CDR3 is TGTGCCAGCAGTGTCTCCGGGACAGGGAATCAGCCCCAGCATTTT.

This clonotype is categorized as medium-sized. V usage is TRBV19 and J usage is TRBJ2-1; 10 nucleotides line up with TRBD1. Looked up from germline, CDR1 is LNHDA and CDR2 is SQIVND (reference sequence). The CDR3 totals 15 residues. V was pared by 7 bases and J by 5 bases, with 8 bases of the junction left unmatched. The chain's CDR3 is CASTQPGQGNNEQFF. The DNA of the CDR3 is TGTGCCAGTACCCAACCGGGACAGGGGAACAATGAGCAGTTCTTC. Using reference TRBV19 and TRBJ2-1 for the parts outside the CDR3, the full variable domain is DGGITQSPKYLFRKEGQNVTLSCEQNLNHDAMYWYRQDPGQGLRLIYYSQIVNDFQKGDIAEGYSVSREKKESFPLTVTSAQKNPTAFYLCASTQPGQGNNEQFFGPGTRLTVL.

This clonotype rates as medium-sized. J is TRBJ2-3 and V is TRBV5-4, with 7 bases matching TRBD2. The CDR3 has 12 residues. The V and J ends lost 7 bases and 2 bases, in that order; junction bases with no gene match: 1. Looked up from germline, CDR1 is SGHNT and CDR2 is YYREEE (reference sequence). The CDR3 spells CASGTTTDTQYF. The DNA for the CDR3 is TGTGCCAGCGGGACTACCACAGATACGCAGTATTTT.

The rearrangement joins TRBV7-9 to TRBJ1-3; D may be TRBD1 (5 bases). V lost 1 base and J 2 bases, leaving 9 bases between the germline ends. The CDR3 contains 15 residues. The germline V gene has CDR1 SEHNR and CDR2 FQNEAQ (reference sequence). The CDR3 DNA is TGTGCCAGCAGCTTAGGGGGGGTAACTGGAAACACCATATATTTT. Translating it yields CASSLGGVTGNTIYF.

This clonotype was seen more than once but under ten times. The CDR3 nucleotides are TGTGCCAGCAGCTGGGGGCCGGGCCTCGGGGGACAAGAGACCCAGTACTTC. Translating gives CASSWGPGLGGQETQYF. The chain carries TRBV5-5 and TRBJ2-5, with D tentatively TRBD1 or TRBD2 (6 bases each). CDR1 is SGHKS, CDR2 YYEKEE, per germline (reference sequence). V was cut by 3 bases and J by 2 bases, with 20 bases left in between. The CDR3 totals 17 residues.

The chain joins TRBV5-6 to TRBJ1-5, with 7 bases that match TRBD1. J gave up 2 bases and V 4 bases, and 6 bases lay outside the gene matches. CDR1 and CDR2 (germline): SGHDT, YYEEEE. This CDR3 region has 15 residues. As DNA, the CDR3 is TGTGCCAGCAGCCAGAATGGACAGGGCAATCAGCCCCAGCATTTT. Translating gives CASSQNGQGNQPQHF.

The CDR3 reads CSASHQDEQFF. CDR3 nucleotides: TGCAGTGCTAGTCATCAGGATGAGCAGTTCTTC. The J gene is TRBJ2-1, the V gene TRBV20-1, with unresolved D. Trimming pared 3 bases from V and 8 bases from J, leaving 8 bases between. This CDR3 is built from 11 residues. The V gene's germline CDR1 is DFQATT and CDR2 SNEGSKA (reference sequence).

The chain is built from TRBV10-3 and TRBJ1-5, with 7 bases identical to TRBD1. Trimming removed 3 bases from V and 2 bases from J; junction bases left unmatched: 1. Germline V gene data show CDR1 as ENHRY and CDR2 as SYGVKD. The CDR3 has 14 amino acids. The CDR3 DNA is TGTGCCATCAGTGACGACAGGGGCAATCAGCCCCAGCATTTT. Translation gives CAISDDRGNQPQHF.

This clonotype rates as medium-sized. The chain has TRBV19 and TRBJ1-1, with TRBD1 matching 7 bases. With 3 bases clipped from V and 8 bases from J, the junction kept 6 bases outside the gene matches. Germline CDR1 reads LNHDA; CDR2 reads SQIVND (reference sequence). CDR3 size: 13 residues. The CDR3 sequence: CASSMGTVAEAFF. The CDR3 DNA sequence: TGTGCCAGTAGTATGGGGACAGTCGCCGAAGCTTTCTTT.

This clonotype is labeled medium-sized (0.01 to 0.1%). V gene TRBV6-5 combines with J gene TRBJ2-1; TRBD2 aligns across 12 bases. Germline V gene data show CDR1 as MNHEY and CDR2 as SVGAGI. Unmatched junction bases numbered 5, after V lost 4 bases and J lost 7 bases. The CDR3 has 15 amino acids. The CDR3 loop reads CASSSTSGSKNEQFF. Written as DNA, the CDR3 is TGTGCCAGCAGTTCGACTAGCGGGAGTAAAAATGAGCAGTTCTTC.

This chain connects TRBV20-1 to TRBJ2-1; TRBD2 might be the D (7 bases). The V gene's germline CDR1 is DFQATT and CDR2 SNEGSKA (reference sequence). This CDR3 region has 15 residues. V was shortened by 2 bases and J by 4 bases, with 15 bases between the two germline ends. In DNA form, the CDR3 reads TGCAGTGCTAGAAAAGGGCGGGGGCTATACAATGAGCAGTTCTTC. This gives the protein CSARKGRGLYNEQFF.

This clonotype is medium-sized. This chain links TRBV19 with TRBJ2-3; TRBD2 matches 9 bases. Germline values: CDR1 LNHDA, CDR2 SQIVND (reference sequence). CDR3 length equals 17 residues. V lost 8 bases, J lost 2 bases, and 14 bases stayed unmatched. CDR3 region: CASLQRGSGGLTDTQYF. The DNA of the CDR3 is TGTGCCAGTCTCCAGCGGGGTAGCGGGGGCCTCACAGATACGCAGTATTTT.

To note about this clonotype: Compared with germline, one end of the junction differs, possibly owing to a read error. The rearrangement uses TRBV19 and TRBJ1-1, with D perhaps TRBD1 (6 bases). Germline V CDR1 and CDR2: LNHDA, SQIVND (reference sequence). The CDR3 sequence is 15 residues long. The CDR3 is CASTGAVGKNTETFF. The DNA of the CDR3 is TGTGCCAGTACGGGGGCAGTGGGGAAGAACACTGAAACTTTCTTT.

Points on this clonotype: A read error may explain this, as a much larger clone is one base away. This chain uses TRBV27 with TRBJ2-1; D unclear. Germline CDR1 and CDR2: MNHEY and SMNVEV (reference sequence). The CDR3 totals 13 residues. The CDR3 reads CASRSEPYNKQFF. The DNA of the CDR3 is TGTGCCAGCAGGTCTGAACCCTACAATAAGCAGTTCTTC.